This TCR beta chain emerged from a study of blood T cell repertoires in COVID-19. Study-wide context: Sample material is recorded as cDNA or gDNA derived from T cells, B-cell-depleted T cells, or PBMCs.

The assay was immunoSEQ multiplex PCR, and TCRdb's table has in-frame clones only and misses some. The sample has more than 85,000 clones; about 79% are singletons. The V and J ends lost 0 bases and 2 bases respectively, with 10 bases between them. CDR3 length: 15 residues. The germline CDR1 and CDR2 sequences are SGHVS and FNYEAQ. The rearrangement uses TRBV7-6 and TRBJ2-5, with D perhaps TRBD1 (5 bases). Material: peripheral blood. This clonotype was sampled from a woman older than 75 with active or convalescent COVID-19. CDR3 in DNA: TGTGCCAGCAGCTTAGCCGTCGACAGACAAGAGACCCAGTACTTC. As protein: CASSLAVDRQETQYF.